The entry below describes one T cell receptor (beta chain). Germline assignment: CDR1 SGHVS and CDR2 FQNEAQ. The CDR3 contains 11 residues. The sample originates from a study of tumor-infiltrating lymphocytes in oesophageal squamous cell carcinoma. TCRdb itself ran the PCR reads through MiXCR, one entry per CDR3 protein. The sample contains fewer than 15,000 distinct CDR3 sequences, 54% of which appear only once. This TCR came from a male donor with esophageal squamous cell carcinoma. Sequences were obtained from esophageal tumor tissue. The V gene is TRBV7-8, the J gene TRBJ2-5, with no clear D. Matching the DNA end better, TRBJ2-7 makes the J call doubtful. CDR3 nucleotide sequence: TGTGCCAGCAGCCCTGACTACGAGCAGTACTTC. It yields the protein CASSPDYEQYF.